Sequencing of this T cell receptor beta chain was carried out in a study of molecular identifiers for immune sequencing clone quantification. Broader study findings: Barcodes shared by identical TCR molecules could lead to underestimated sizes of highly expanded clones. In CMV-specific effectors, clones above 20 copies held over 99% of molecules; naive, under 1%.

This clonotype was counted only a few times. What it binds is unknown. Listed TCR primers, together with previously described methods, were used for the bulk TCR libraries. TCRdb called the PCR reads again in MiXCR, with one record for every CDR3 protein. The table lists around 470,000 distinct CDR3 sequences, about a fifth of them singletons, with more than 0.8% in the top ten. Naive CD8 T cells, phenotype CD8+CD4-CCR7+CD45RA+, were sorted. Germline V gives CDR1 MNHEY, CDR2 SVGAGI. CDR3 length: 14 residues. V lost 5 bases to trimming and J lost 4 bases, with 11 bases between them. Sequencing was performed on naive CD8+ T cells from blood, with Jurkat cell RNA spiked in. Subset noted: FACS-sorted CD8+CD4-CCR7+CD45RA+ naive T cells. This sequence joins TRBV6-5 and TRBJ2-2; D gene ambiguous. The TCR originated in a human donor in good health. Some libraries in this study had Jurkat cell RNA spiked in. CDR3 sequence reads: CASSQLVPTGELFF. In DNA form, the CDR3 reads TGTGCCAGCAGTCAGCTCGTCCCCACCGGGGAGCTGTTTTTT.